This T cell receptor (beta chain) was sequenced for a study of blood T cell repertoires in COVID-19. Study summary: COVID-19 samples collected from the United States, Italy and Spain covered acute and convalescent phases. PBMCs, B-cell-depleted T cells, or T cells were the source of the cDNA or gDNA that made up the material.

The table lists this clone with a count of one. The CDR3 is 12 residues long. V lost 6 bases and J lost 8, with 16 bases in between. The germline V gene has CDR1 SQVTM and CDR2 ANQGSEA. Using immunoSEQ multiplex PCR, the repertoire was profiled, and TCRdb retains in-frame clones only, with some absent. Among about 470,000 clones listed, about nine tenths were seen once. Adults between roughly 18 and 95 years of age took part from 20 to 25 US areas. V and J are TRBV29-1 and TRBJ1-2; tentative D call: TRBD1 (5 bases). The source material was PBMCs or T cells enriched from blood (not recorded which). The clonotype was recovered from a woman in her late teens or twenties who had recovered from COVID-19. This CDR3 reads CSVLWTGEGYTF. The CDR3 DNA follows: TGCAGCGTCCTTTGGACGGGGGAGGGCTACACCTTC.